This T cell receptor (beta chain) appears in the sequencing data of a study of tumor-infiltrating lymphocytes in primary liver carcinoma. In germline, CDR1 is SQVTM, CDR2 ANQGSEA. The CDR3 is made up of 11 amino acids, end residues included. As concerns this clonotype: Because it lacks the conserved phenylalanine or tryptophan at the end, this CDR3 is likely a read error. It is unclear where the CDR3 begins or ends on the DNA, so no DNA is shown, and the CDR3 is as TCRdb lists it.

Co-extracting RNA and DNA was done with 20-30 mg of unsorted bulk tissue as input. Starting material of 500 ng total RNA yielded TCR beta cDNA via a constant-region primer. Investigators got TCR beta libraries out of three nested multiplex PCR rounds, done with slightly modified ARM-PCR. The first two PCR rounds, around 10 cycles each, used TRBV1-TRBV30 forward primers and a C-beta reverse primer. TCRdb reprocessed the multiplex PCR reads with MiXCR, giving one entry per CDR3 protein. The sample carries 90,000 to 150,000 distinct CDR3 sequences, around 70% recorded once. Sequenced input: tumor-adjacent normal liver tissue. The gene calls are TRBV29-1 and TRBJ1-1. This receptor was obtained from a woman aged 55-69 years with primary liver carcinoma and hepatitis B virus infection. This chain's CDR3 is CSVGKGGEAFL.